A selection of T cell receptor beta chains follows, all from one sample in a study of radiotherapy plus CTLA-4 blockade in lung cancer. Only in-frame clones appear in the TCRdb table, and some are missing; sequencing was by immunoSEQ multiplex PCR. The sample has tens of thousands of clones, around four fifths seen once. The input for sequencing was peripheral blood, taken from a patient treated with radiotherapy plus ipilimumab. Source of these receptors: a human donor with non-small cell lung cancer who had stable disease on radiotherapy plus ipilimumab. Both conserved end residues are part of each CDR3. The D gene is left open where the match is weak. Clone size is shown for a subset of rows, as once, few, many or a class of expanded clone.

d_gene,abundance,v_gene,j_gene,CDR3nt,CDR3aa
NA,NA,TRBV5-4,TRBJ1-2,TGTGCCAGCAGCTTGCCGGGTAGCTATGGCTACACCTTC,CASSLPGSYGYTF
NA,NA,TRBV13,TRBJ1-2,TGTGCCGGTTCCCAGGGAAGCTATGGCTACACCTTC,CAGSQGSYGYTF
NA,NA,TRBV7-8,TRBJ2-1,TGTGCCAGCAGCTTAGCGCACTACAATGAGCAGTTCTTC,CASSLAHYNEQFF
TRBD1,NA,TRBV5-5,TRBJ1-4,TGTGCCAGCAGGGATCCCCAAGCGGGACAGGGGTGGTCAGGCGAAAAACTGTTTTTT,CASRDPQAGQGWSGEKLFF
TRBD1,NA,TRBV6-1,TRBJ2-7,TGTGCCAGCAGTTTGGGACAGGGGATTCCCTACGAGCAGTACTTC,CASSLGQGIPYEQYF
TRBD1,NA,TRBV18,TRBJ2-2,TGTGCCAGCTCACCACTGGGACAGGTTAACACCGGGGAGCTGTTTTTT,CASSPLGQVNTGELFF
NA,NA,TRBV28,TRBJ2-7,TGTGCCAGCAGTTTTTCACTCAGCGGGCTCTCCTACGAGCAGTACTTC,CASSFSLSGLSYEQYF
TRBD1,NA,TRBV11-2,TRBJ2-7,TGTGCCAGCAGGCAGCCGGGACAGGGGATCTACGAGCAGTACTTC,CASRQPGQGIYEQYF
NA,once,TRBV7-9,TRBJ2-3,TGTGCCAGCAGCTTAGCCGCTAGCGCTAGCACAGATACGCAGTATTTT,CASSLAASASTDTQYF
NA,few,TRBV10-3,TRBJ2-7,TGTGCCATCAGCGCCAGGGAGAGCGAGCAGTACTTC,CAISARESEQYF
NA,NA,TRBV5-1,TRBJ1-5,TGCGCCAGCAGCTTGACAGGCGAAAATCAGCCCCAGCATTTT,CASSLTGENQPQHF
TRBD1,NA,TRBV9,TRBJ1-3,TGTGCCAGCAGCGTATACGACAGGGGCGGTTCTGGAAACACCATATATTTT,CASSVYDRGGSGNTIYF
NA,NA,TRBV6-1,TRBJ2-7,TGTGCCAGCAGGTACCTCTACGAGCAGTACTTC,CASRYLYEQYF
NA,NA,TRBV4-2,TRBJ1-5,TGTGCCAGCAGCCAAGAGGGATCTAGCAATCAGCCCCAGCATTTT,CASSQEGSSNQPQHF
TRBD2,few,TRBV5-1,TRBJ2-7,TGCGCCAGCAGCTTGCCCTCCGGACTAGCGGGGGGAGGCGAGCAGTACTTC,CASSLPSGLAGGGEQYF
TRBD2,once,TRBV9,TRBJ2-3,TGTGCCAGCAGCGTAGGGGGCAGCGGGAGGGGATTTGCAGATACGCAGTATTTT,CASSVGGSGRGFADTQYF
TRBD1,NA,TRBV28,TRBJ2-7,TGTGCCAGCAGGTCCGGGGGACAGGACGGGCAGTACTTC,CASRSGGQDGQYF
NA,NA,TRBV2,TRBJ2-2,TGTGCCGGGTCCAGGGACACCGGGGAGCTGTTTTTT,CAGSRDTGELFF
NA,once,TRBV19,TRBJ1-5,TGTGCCAGTAGTCCCCGGACCGTGGGCGGTAATCAGCCCCAGCATTTT,CASSPRTVGGNQPQHF
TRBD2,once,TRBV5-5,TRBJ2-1,TGTGCCAGCAACCTGCGGGGGGCTATCTCCAATGAGCAGTTCTTC,CASNLRGAISNEQFF
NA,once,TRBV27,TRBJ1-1,TGTGCCAGCAGTTTCACAGGGAACACTGAAGCTTTCTTT,CASSFTGNTEAFF
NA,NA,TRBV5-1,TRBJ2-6,TGCGCCAGCAGCTCCGGCCAGAGCTCTGGGGCCAACGTCCTGACTTTC,CASSSGQSSGANVLTF